Shown below are 26 T cell receptor beta chains from a single sample sequenced in a study of metastatic and nonmetastatic thyroid tumors. Patients were all untreated before their thyroid surgery. TCRdb re-called the PCR reads through MiXCR. Among roughly 53,000 clones listed, about 20% were seen once. Sample: blood. These receptors came from a female donor with papillary thyroid cancer or a benign thyroid nodule (not recorded which). Some clones in this sample may be carry-over from other donors' samples.

The chain joins TRBV6-5 to TRBJ1-6; D unclear. This CDR3 is built from 16 residues. Trimming took off 5 bases at V and 4 bases at J, with 15 bases between the two ends. CDR1 and CDR2 (germline): MNHEY, SVGAGI. The CDR3 sequence is CASSTSTFSYNSPLHF. DNA for the CDR3: TGTGCCAGCAGTACCTCGACGTTCTCGTATAATTCACCCCTCCACTTT.

This clone was recorded at least ten times. The rearrangement uses TRBV20-1 and TRBJ2-5; 14 bases map to TRBD2. V lost 3 bases to trimming and J lost 2 bases; unmatched junction nucleotides: 11. The CDR3 spans 18 residues. CDR1 is DFQATT, CDR2 SNEGSKA, per germline (reference sequence). CDR3 sequence (DNA): TGCAGTGCTAGTTTTGGGACTAGCGGGAGATTACTTCAAGAGACCCAGTACTTC. Its protein product is CSASFGTSGRLLQETQYF.

This clone was counted many times. This sequence joins TRBV6-5 and TRBJ2-7; D remains unclear. V lost 2 bases to trimming and J lost 3 bases, with 8 bases between them. Germline values: CDR1 MNHEY, CDR2 SVGAGI. This CDR3 has 13 amino acids. The CDR3 region has the DNA TGTGCCAGCAGTTACACAGAGAACTACGAGCAGTACTTC. Encoded protein: CASSYTENYEQYF.

This clone was seen many times. V gene TRBV20-1 combines with J gene TRBJ2-3; D is perhaps TRBD1 (6 bases). V dropped 0 bases and J dropped 12 bases, with 13 bases sitting between them. Germline V CDR1 and CDR2: DFQATT, SNEGSKA (reference sequence). The CDR3 has 12 amino acids. The CDR3, as DNA: TGCAGTGCTAGAGATAGAGGGGGAAAACAGTATTTT. Amino acid sequence: CSARDRGGKQYF.

Points on this clone: With a much larger clone just one base away, this may be a read error. The chain is built from TRBV7-2 and TRBJ2-3, with D uncertain. V was cut by 3 bases and J by 2 bases, with 6 bases left in between. Germline CDR1 is SGHTA and CDR2 is FQGNSA. This CDR3 is 13 amino acids long. This chain's CDR3 is CASSLLITDTQYF. The CDR3 region has the DNA TGTGCCAGCAGCTTGCTGATCACAGATACGCAGTATTTT.

This clone has just a few counts. V usage is TRBV6-1 and J usage is TRBJ1-5, with D possibly being TRBD1 (5 bases). Germline CDR1 reads MNHNS; CDR2 reads SASEGT. Trimming shortened V by 4 bases and J by 2 bases, and 18 bases separated the two germline ends. CDR3 length equals 17 residues. The CDR3 reads CASSVSIGTVGNQPQHF. For the CDR3, the DNA is TGTGCCAGCAGTGTCAGTATAGGGACTGTAGGCAATCAGCCCCAGCATTTT.

In its sample, this clone was seen many times. Just one base apart from a much larger clone, this may be a read error. The V and J genes are TRBV24-1 and TRBJ2-1; possibly TRBD2 for D (5 bases). The CDR3 is made up of 15 amino acids. Germline V CDR1 and CDR2: KGHDR, SFDVKD. Trimming removed 5 bases from V and 12 bases from J, with 22 bases in between. The CDR3 spells CATSAPGYGVDGQFF. In DNA, the CDR3 is TGTGCCACCAGTGCCCCGGGATACGGGGTCGATGGGCAGTTCTTC.

This clone was seen at least ten times. The gene calls are TRBV7-3 and TRBJ2-2; 8 bases are a match to TRBD2. V trimming: 2 bases; J trimming: 7 bases; junction bases outside the gene matches: 9. The CDR3 has 16 residues. Germline values: CDR1 SGHTA, CDR2 FQGTGA. CDR3 residues: CASSLGSGRGSGELFF. The CDR3 nucleotides read TGTGCCAGCAGCTTAGGGTCCGGGAGGGGAAGCGGGGAGCTGTTTTTT.

This clone was seen just once. A single base separates this from a much larger clone, so it may be a read error. The CDR3 coding sequence is TGCAGTGCTAGCGACCTACCAGATACGCAGTATTTT. This gives the protein CSASDLPDTQYF. The V gene is TRBV20-1, the J gene TRBJ2-3, with D hard to call. This CDR3 is 12 amino acids long. The V gene's germline CDR1 is DFQATT and CDR2 SNEGSKA (reference sequence). The V end lost 3 bases, the J end lost 4 bases, and 8 bases lay between the germline ends.

A note on this clone: One end of the junction does not line up with germline, which may come from a read error. Here the CDR3 reads CPSILPGMAFF. The CDR3 coding sequence is TGTCCCAGCATTTTACCGGGAATGGCTTTCTTT. J is TRBJ1-1 and V is TRBV6-5; no firm D call. CDR1 is MNHEY, CDR2 SVGAGI, per germline. This CDR3 is 11 amino acids long.

The sample holds many counts of this clone. The V gene is TRBV9, the J gene TRBJ2-6; D possibly matches TRBD1 or TRBD2 (5 bases each). Trimming pared 3 bases from V and 2 bases from J, leaving 6 bases between. The CDR3 covers 14 residues. The germline CDR1 and CDR2 sequences are SGDLS and YYNGEE. The CDR3 is CASSGGTGANVLTF. The CDR3 DNA reads TGTGCCAGCAGCGGGGGGACTGGGGCCAACGTCCTGACTTTC.

This clone was detected many times. The genes are TRBV5-1 and TRBJ1-2; the D gene is possibly TRBD1 (6 bases). The ends were cut back, 2 bases at V and 7 bases at J, with 12 bases in the middle. Germline V gives CDR1 SGHRS, CDR2 YFSETQ. The CDR3 sequence is 13 residues long. The CDR3 sequence is CASSFSVGAGYTF. The CDR3, as DNA: TGCGCCAGCAGCTTTAGCGTGGGGGCTGGCTACACCTTC.

There are many counts of this clone. The V and J genes are TRBV7-2 and TRBJ2-1; D not certain. The V gene's germline CDR1 is SGHTA and CDR2 FQGNSA. V lost 3 bases to trimming and J lost 6 bases, with 12 bases between them. The CDR3 consists of 14 residues. CDR3 in amino acids: CASSFQLVPNEQFF. The CDR3 nucleotides read TGTGCCAGCAGCTTCCAGCTGGTCCCCAATGAGCAGTTCTTC.

There are many counts of this clone. Other nucleotide sequences from this sample produce the same CDR3. The chain carries TRBV28 and TRBJ2-3, with D possibly being TRBD2 (5 bases). This CDR3 comprises 16 residues. V lost 3 bases to trimming and J lost 6 bases, with 19 bases between them. CDR1 is MDHEN, CDR2 SYDVKM, per germline. CDR3 amino acids: CASSLSGRAAPDTQYF. CDR3 DNA sequence: TGTGCCAGCAGTTTGAGCGGACGGGCGGCCCCGGATACGCAGTATTTT. Looking up the rest from reference TRBV28 and TRBJ2-3 gives the full variable domain: DVKVTQSSRYLVKRTGEKVFLECVQDMDHENMFWYRQDPGLGLRLIYFSYDVKMKEKGDIPEGYSVSREKKERFSLILESASTNQTSMYLCASSLSGRAAPDTQYFGPGTRLTVL.

This clone has ten or more counts. V gene TRBV4-1 combines with J gene TRBJ1-1; a weak D match, TRBD1 (5 bases). This CDR3 has 13 residues. Germline V gene sequence: CDR1 MGHRA, CDR2 YSYEKL. Trimming took 6 bases from V and 1 from J, leaving 9 bases between them. CDR3: CASRPDTNTEAFF. For the CDR3, the DNA is TGCGCCAGCAGACCGGACACGAACACTGAAGCTTTCTTT.

This clone was picked up a small number of times. A single base separates this from a much larger clone, so it may be a read error. This chain connects TRBV27 to TRBJ2-1; 9 positions match TRBD2. Unmatched junction bases numbered 12, after V lost 4 bases and J lost 8 bases. The CDR3 has 16 amino acids. Per the germline V gene, CDR1 is MNHEY and CDR2 is SMNVEV (reference sequence). CDR3 nucleotide sequence: TGTGCCAGCAGTTCCCCCCCGTTAGCGGGAGCCCATGAGCAGTTCTTC. Protein product: CASSSPPLAGAHEQFF.

This clone was seen many times. The CDR3, as DNA: TGTGCCAGCACCCGAGGGACTAGCGGGGGTTACGAGCAGTACTTC. Its translation: CASTRGTSGGYEQYF. The chain recombines TRBV6-1 with TRBJ2-7, with 14 bases matching TRBD2. V lost 7 bases, J lost 4 bases, and 6 bases stayed unmatched. Germline CDR1 MNHNS, CDR2 SASEGT. The CDR3 length is 15 residues.

The CDR3 DNA is TGTGCCAGCAGCCAAGAAACAGGGACCTACGAGCAGTACTTC. Residues: CASSQETGTYEQYF. The J gene is TRBJ2-7, the V gene TRBV3-1, with a tentative D call TRBD1 (6 bases). The CDR3 consists of 14 residues. Per the germline V gene, CDR1 is LGHDT and CDR2 is YNNKEL (reference sequence). The V end was cut by 0 bases, the J end by 2 bases, with 8 bases between.

In this sample, this clone turned up many times. V gene TRBV5-1 combines with J gene TRBJ1-2, with TRBD1 matching over 7 bases. The CDR3 spans 14 residues. CDR1 is SGHRS, CDR2 YFSETQ, per germline. J was trimmed by 8 bases and V by 4 bases; bases with no gene match: 11. The CDR3 region has the DNA TGCGCCAGCAGCACCGGACAGGTGGCGGGGGGCTACACCTTC. Protein product: CASSTGQVAGGYTF. The variable domain in full, with the rest retrieved from reference TRBV5-1 and TRBJ1-2, is KAGVTQTPRYLIKTRGQQVTLSCSPISGHRSVSWYQQTPGQGLQFLFEYFSETQRNKGNFPGRFSGRQFSNSRSEMNVSTLELGDSALYLCASSTGQVAGGYTFGSGTRLTVV.

At least ten counts were recorded for this clone. The chain is built from TRBV9 and TRBJ1-3; D call uncertain. With 2 bases removed from V and 4 bases from J, the gap between germline ends came to 10 bases. Germline CDR1 SGDLS, CDR2 YYNGEE. The CDR3 runs to 14 residues. DNA of the CDR3: TGTGCCAGCAGCGTTTTCACAGAAGGAAACACCATATATTTT. As protein: CASSVFTEGNTIYF.

The chain has TRBV3-1 and TRBJ2-7; 7 bases map to TRBD1. With V trimmed by 4 bases and J by 9 bases, 6 bases remained unmatched. CDR1 and CDR2 from the germline V gene are LGHDT and YNNKEL (reference sequence). The CDR3 loop spans 12 amino acids. The CDR3 DNA reads as TGTGCCAGCAGCCCCCAAGGGGGCGGGCAGTACTTC. Its translation is CASSPQGGGQYF.

The chain employs TRBV27 and TRBJ2-1; the D gene is possibly TRBD2 (5 bases). The V gene lost 8 bases and the J gene lost 6 bases, with 20 bases spanning the gap. Germline V gene sequence: CDR1 MNHEY, CDR2 SMNVEV (reference sequence). The CDR3 is 15 amino acids. This CDR3 reads CASGEYSILGNEQFF. The DNA of the CDR3 is TGTGCCAGCGGGGAGTATTCGATCTTAGGCAATGAGCAGTTCTTC.

This clone was observed a few times. This clone may be a read error of a much larger clone one base away. This specimen includes other DNA sequences encoding the same CDR3. The rearrangement uses TRBV11-2 and TRBJ2-1; D is undetermined. The CDR3 is 17 residues long. Germline CDR1 reads SGHAT; CDR2 reads FQNNGV. CDR3 sequence (DNA): TGTGCCAGCAGCTTAGTAGGCGCAAACCCCTCCTACAATGAGCAGTCCTTC. As protein: CASSLVGANPSYNEQSF.

A remark on this clone: With a much larger clone just one base away, this may be a read error. This chain joins TRBV29-1 and TRBJ2-1, with TRBD2 as a possible D gene (5 bases). Germline values: CDR1 SQVTM, CDR2 ANQGSEA. This CDR3 comprises 14 residues. CDR3 loop: CSVEGTAGNNEQSF. The DNA of the CDR3 is TGCAGCGTTGAAGGGACGGCCGGGAACAATGAGCAGTCCTTC.

Remarks on this clone: One end of the junction varies from germline; a read error may be responsible. This chain connects TRBV20-1 to TRBJ2-5; TRBD1 matches at 7 bases. This CDR3 comprises 13 residues. CDR1 and CDR2 (germline): DFQATT, SNEGSKA (reference sequence). The CDR3 sequence is CSAPTGVLETLYF. CDR3 sequence (DNA): TGCAGTGCTCCCACAGGGGTTCTGGAGACCCTGTACTTC.

There are many counts of this clone. V and J are TRBV27 and TRBJ1-1, with TRBD1 identical over 10 bases. Germline V gene data show CDR1 as MNHEY and CDR2 as SMNVEV (reference sequence). J was trimmed by 4 bases and V by 5 bases; bases with no gene match: 4. The CDR3 extends over 14 amino acids. Here the CDR3 reads CASSQWDRGTEAFF. In DNA form, the CDR3 reads TGTGCCAGCAGTCAATGGGACAGGGGCACTGAAGCTTTCTTT.